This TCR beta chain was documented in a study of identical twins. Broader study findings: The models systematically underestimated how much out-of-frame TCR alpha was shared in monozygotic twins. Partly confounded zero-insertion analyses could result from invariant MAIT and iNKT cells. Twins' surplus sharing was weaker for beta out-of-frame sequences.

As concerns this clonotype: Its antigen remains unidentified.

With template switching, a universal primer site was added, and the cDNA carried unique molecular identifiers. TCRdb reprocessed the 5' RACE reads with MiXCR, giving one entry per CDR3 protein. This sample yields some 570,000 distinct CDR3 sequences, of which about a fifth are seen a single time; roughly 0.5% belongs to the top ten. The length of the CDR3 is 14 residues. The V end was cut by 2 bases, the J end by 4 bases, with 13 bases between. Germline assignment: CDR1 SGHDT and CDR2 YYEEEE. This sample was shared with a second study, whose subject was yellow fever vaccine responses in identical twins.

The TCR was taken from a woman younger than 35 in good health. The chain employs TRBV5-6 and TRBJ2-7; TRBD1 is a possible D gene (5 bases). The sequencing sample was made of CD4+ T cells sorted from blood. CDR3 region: CASSFRDSFYEQYV. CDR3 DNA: TGTGCCAGCAGCTTCAGAGACAGCTTTTACGAGCAGTACGTC.